A single sample is the source of the 20 T cell receptor beta chains below, sequenced in a study of cytomegalovirus exposure and HLA in healthy donors. PCR amplification relied on 60 Vbeta primers (plus 13 Jbeta primers). Here immunoSEQ multiplex PCR was the method, and the copy in TCRdb shows in-frame clones only, minus some. The data contain around 200,000 clones, roughly four fifths of them seen just once; the ten biggest clones take up roughly 0.8%. Sequenced input: PBMCs. The source of these receptors is a woman in her late teens or twenties in good health and CMV-seronegative.

Points on this clone: The same CDR3 also results from other DNA sequences found in this sample. The chain uses TRBV28 and TRBJ2-3; a weak D match, TRBD1 (6 bases). Germline lookup yields CDR1 MDHEN and CDR2 SYDVKM. The CDR3 loop spans 13 amino acids. Trimming took 6 bases from V and 1 from J, leaving 8 bases between them. CDR3 in amino acids: CASRRQGTDTQYF. The CDR3 DNA sequence: TGTGCCAGCAGACGACAGGGCACAGATACGCAGTATTTT.

The V call is TRBV4-1, the J call TRBJ2-7; D is perhaps TRBD2 (6 bases). V was shortened by 0 bases and J by 4 bases, with 7 bases between the two germline ends. From germline, CDR1 is MGHRA and CDR2 YSYEKL. The CDR3 consists of 13 residues. The CDR3 DNA reads TGCGCCAGCAGCCAAGACGGAGGGTACGAGCAGTACTTC. Residues: CASSQDGGYEQYF.

The V call is TRBV25-1, the J call TRBJ2-5; 11 bases line up with TRBD1. J was trimmed by 5 bases and V by 2 bases; bases with no gene match: 4. The CDR3 sequence is 15 residues long. Germline V gives CDR1 MGHDK, CDR2 SYGVNS. The DNA of the CDR3 is TGTGCCAGCAGTGAAAGGACAGGGGGCTGGGAGACCCAGTACTTC. This codes for CASSERTGGWETQYF.

The CDR3 region is CASSYYQGSGTEAFF. CDR3 nucleotide sequence: TGTGCCAGCAGTTACTACCAAGGAAGCGGTACTGAAGCTTTCTTT. V usage is TRBV6-5 and J usage is TRBJ1-1; D is uncertain. Trimming left V 1 base short and J 5 bases short, with 14 bases between. In germline, CDR1 is MNHEY, CDR2 SVGAGI. The CDR3 runs 15 residues.

The chain recombines TRBV5-4 with TRBJ1-1; 8 positions match TRBD1. The CDR3 runs to 13 residues. Germline CDR1 is SGHNT and CDR2 is YYREEE (reference sequence). Trimming took 4 bases from V and 8 from J; bases not matched to a gene: 7. CDR3 sequence: CASSPWTGLEAFF. The CDR3 bases are TGTGCCAGCAGCCCCTGGACAGGGTTGGAAGCTTTCTTT.

The chain is built from TRBV18 and TRBJ2-2; D is perhaps TRBD1 (6 bases). Germline CDR1 and CDR2: KGHSH and LQKENI. V was shortened by 1 base and J by 4 bases, with 10 bases between the two germline ends. The CDR3 length is 15 residues. This chain's CDR3 is CASSPRTEATGELFF. DNA of the CDR3: TGTGCCAGCTCACCACGGACAGAGGCCACCGGGGAGCTGTTTTTT.

This clone has a handful of counts. Given the absence of the conserved phenylalanine or tryptophan at the CDR3 end, a read error is likely. No DNA is shown, since the ends of the CDR3 on it are uncertain; the CDR3 is the one TCRdb lists. This chain connects TRBV10-1 to TRBJ1-2. The germline CDR1 and CDR2 sequences are WNHNN and SYGVQD (reference sequence). The CDR3 numbers 10 amino acids, ends counted. CDR3 region: CASREPGLGL.

The chain uses TRBV7-9 and TRBJ1-2; D might be TRBD1 (5 bases). The V gene's germline CDR1 is SEHNR and CDR2 FQNEAQ (reference sequence). The V gene lost 2 bases and the J gene lost 5 bases, with 9 bases spanning the gap. CDR3 size: 13 residues. The CDR3 DNA follows: TGTGCCAGCAGCTTACACACAGGTTATGGCTACACCTTC. Protein: CASSLHTGYGYTF.

The chain couples TRBV27 to TRBJ1-2; maybe TRBD1 (5 bases). Trimming stripped 8 bases from V and 5 bases from J, with 9 bases between. CDR1 is MNHEY and CDR2 is SMNVEV in the germline V gene (reference sequence). The CDR3 is 11 amino acids. The CDR3 coding sequence is TGTGCCAGCCGGGGGTGGTATGGCTACACCTTC. This encodes CASRGWYGYTF.

The rearrangement links TRBV7-9 to TRBJ2-3, with TRBD1 as a possible D gene (5 bases). The CDR3 runs 15 residues. The ends were cut back, 5 bases at V and 2 bases at J, with 14 bases in the middle. CDR1 is SEHNR, CDR2 FQNEAQ, per germline (reference sequence). This CDR3 is CASSPRTSPTDTQYF. The CDR3 DNA follows: TGTGCCAGCAGCCCTCGGACATCGCCCACAGATACGCAGTATTTT.

The V call is TRBV7-3, the J call TRBJ2-3; TRBD2 agrees at 15 bases. The V gene's germline CDR1 is SGHTA and CDR2 FQGTGA. The junction had 11 bases not matched to a gene; V was cut back by 5 bases and J by 8 bases. This CDR3 has 17 residues. The DNA of the CDR3 is TGTGCCAGCAGCCTTGTGGCTCCGGGACTAGCGGGAGGTACGCAGTATTTT. Translating it yields CASSLVAPGLAGGTQYF.

This chain links TRBV7-6 with TRBJ1-1; D unresolved. The CDR3 has 11 amino acids. V lost 2 bases, J lost 6 bases, and 4 bases lay in between. Per the germline V gene, CDR1 is SGHVS and CDR2 is FNYEAQ. The DNA of the CDR3 is TGTGCCAGCAGCTTACTATCTGAAGCTTTCTTT. Its protein is CASSLLSEAFF. The full variable domain, in which reference TRBV7-6 and TRBJ1-1 provide the parts outside the CDR3, is GAGVSQSPRYKVTKRGQDVALRCDPISGHVSLYWYRQALGQGPEFLTYFNYEAQQDKSGLPNDRFSAERPEGSISTLTIQRTEQRDSAMYRCASSLLSEAFFGQGTRLTVV.

The J gene is TRBJ1-3, the V gene TRBV19, with 7 bases that match TRBD1. This CDR3 has 16 amino acids. V was pared by 4 bases and J by 2 bases, with 8 bases of the junction left unmatched. Germline loops: CDR1 LNHDA, CDR2 SQIVND (reference sequence). DNA for the CDR3: TGTGCCAGTAGTACAAACAGGGGTAATACTGGAAACACCATATATTTT. Its protein product is CASSTNRGNTGNTIYF.

CDR3 sequence: CASSLAWNSYTDTQYF. CDR3 DNA: TGTGCCAGCAGCTTAGCATGGAACAGTTACACAGATACGCAGTATTTT. The V and J genes are TRBV7-9 and TRBJ2-3; D call uncertain. The CDR3 sequence is 16 residues long. V lost 0 bases to trimming and J lost 2 bases, with 12 bases between them. Germline V gene data show CDR1 as SEHNR and CDR2 as FQNEAQ (reference sequence).

The rearrangement links TRBV5-8 to TRBJ2-1; D not certain. CDR3 size: 14 residues. Germline loops: CDR1 SGHTS, CDR2 YDEGEE. This CDR3 reads CAVNGQASYNEQFF. As DNA, the CDR3 is TGTGCAGTTAATGGGCAGGCCTCCTACAATGAGCAGTTCTTC.

The rearrangement links TRBV7-6 to TRBJ1-5, with D tentatively TRBD1 (5 bases). V was pared by 5 bases and J by 3 bases, with 14 bases between. There are 15 residues in the CDR3. Looked up from germline, CDR1 is SGHVS and CDR2 is FNYEAQ. The DNA of the CDR3 is TGTGCCAGCAGCCTTACCCAGGGTGCCAATCAGCCCCAGCATTTT. This codes for CASSLTQGANQPQHF.

The chain links TRBV6-1 to TRBJ1-3, with 9 bases that match TRBD1. The CDR3 covers 16 residues. Germline trimming cut 4 bases from V and 6 bases from J; bases unmatched to any gene: 10. Germline V CDR1 and CDR2: MNHNS, SASEGT. The CDR3 sequence is CASSGGGQGRTNTIYF. In DNA, the CDR3 is TGTGCCAGCAGTGGGGGGGGACAGGGAAGAACAAACACCATATATTTT.

The chain links TRBV5-1 to TRBJ1-3, with D uncertain. Trimming stripped 3 bases from V and 3 bases from J, with 13 bases between. Per the germline V gene, CDR1 is SGHRS and CDR2 is YFSETQ. The CDR3 is 15 amino acids. This chain's CDR3 is CASSSGITDGNTIYF. The CDR3 bases are TGCGCCAGCAGCTCCGGGATTACCGATGGAAACACCATATATTTT.

This clone was counted a few times. The chain uses TRBV5-6 and TRBJ1-2, with 8 positions matching TRBD1. The junction had 7 bases not matched to a gene; V was cut back by 3 bases and J by 3 bases. The CDR3 has 15 residues. The germline V gene has CDR1 SGHDT and CDR2 YYEEEE. CDR3 sequence reads: CASSYDPTGDYGYTF. The CDR3, as DNA: TGTGCCAGCAGCTATGACCCGACAGGGGACTATGGCTACACCTTC.

J is TRBJ1-1 and V is TRBV6-1; the D gene is possibly TRBD1 (6 bases). Trimming shortened V by 3 bases and J by 5 bases, and 13 bases separated the two germline ends. This CDR3 has 14 amino acids. Germline values: CDR1 MNHNS, CDR2 SASEGT. DNA for the CDR3: TGTGCCAGCAGTGACAGGGGAAGACGAACTGAAGCTTTCTTT. Its protein is CASSDRGRRTEAFF.